Reported below is one TCR beta chain. The antigen is undetermined. CDR3 length: 13 amino acids. V shed 6 bases and J shed 2 bases, with 11 bases lying between them. Germline V gene data show CDR1 as WSHSY and CDR2 as SAAADI. Blood specimens came from baseline, cycle 4 day 1, and cycle 7 day 1. Produced via immunoSEQ multiplex PCR; TCRdb's table is partial and in-frame only. Of 80,000 or so clones listed, approximately 85% were seen once; the top ten hold approximately 2.2%. The sample is drawn from a study of OX40 agonist ivuxolimab in advanced cancers. Whole-study context: Participants, 70% to 90% male, averaged about 59 years of age, ranging from roughly 20 to 85. Findings of the study overall: Partial responders treated at 0.1-3.0 mg/kg exhibited clonal expansion among the lowest measured.

The TCR sequence derives from an adult with an advanced solid tumor such as melanoma, head and neck, liver or kidney cancer. Sample: CD4+ or CD8+ T cells sorted from blood, taken in a trial of the OX40 agonist ivuxolimab. J is TRBJ2-7 and V is TRBV10-2, with D perhaps matching TRBD1 (5 bases). For the CDR3, the DNA is TGCGCCAGCAGAGGGGCAGCTACCTACGAGCAGTACTTC. Translating gives CASRGAATYEQYF.